A selection of T cell receptor beta chains follows, all from one sample in a study of blood T cell repertoires in COVID-19. The repertoire was sequenced with immunoSEQ multiplex PCR; TCRdb's copy has only in-frame clones and lacks some. The sample yields hundreds of thousands of clones, about nine tenths seen once. The source material was peripheral blood. These receptor sequences come from a woman aged 50 to 65 with COVID-19, enrolled during active disease. Each CDR3 is given with its conserved first and last residue. Each record gives: J gene, V gene, clone size, D gene, CDR3 protein, CDR3 DNA. The D gene is left open where the match is weak. For some rows the clone size is stated as once, few or many, or as a class when expanded; others skip it.

TRBJ1-6 TRBV19 NA TRBD1 CASSLEGTGRGTLHF TGTGCCAGTAGTCTCGAAGGGACAGGAAGAGGCACCCTCCACTTT
TRBJ2-1 TRBV4-1 NA NA CASSERTSYNEQFF TGCGCCAGCAGCGAACGAACATCCTACAATGAGCAGTTCTTC
TRBJ1-2 TRBV15 NA NA CATSRDREMGGRYGYTF TGTGCCACCAGCAGAGATCGGGAGATGGGCGGACGATATGGCTACACCTTC
TRBJ2-7 TRBV5-6 NA NA CASSLARGHYEQYF TGTGCCAGCAGCTTGGCCAGGGGTCACTACGAGCAGTACTTC
TRBJ1-6 TRBV11-3 few TRBD1 CASSTRQGANSPLHF TGTGCCAGCAGCACAAGACAGGGAGCGAACTCACCCCTCCACTTT
TRBJ2-5 TRBV3-1/TRBV3-2 NA TRBD2 CASSQDELGGSQETQYF TGTGCCAGCAGCCAAGATGAGTTGGGGGGGAGCCAAGAGACCCAGTACTTC
TRBJ2-7 TRBV9 NA TRBD2 CASSASGSSSYEQYF TGTGCCAGCAGCGCCAGCGGGAGTTCCTCCTACGAGCAGTACTTC
TRBJ2-1 TRBV4-2 NA TRBD2 CASSQETSGRNNEQFF TGTGCCAGCAGCCAGGAGACTAGCGGGAGGAACAATGAGCAGTTCTTC
TRBJ1-1 TRBV4-1 NA TRBD1 CASSHGAGTGGTEAFF TGCGCCAGCAGCCACGGAGCCGGGACAGGGGGCACTGAAGCTTTCTTT
TRBJ1-1 TRBV6-6 NA NA CASSRSFQGGNTEAFF TGTGCCAGCAGCCGATCCTTTCAAGGGGGAAACACTGAAGCTTTCTTT
TRBJ2-1 TRBV7-2 NA TRBD2 CASRYSGTSGILAFF TGTGCCAGCAGGTACTCCGGGACTAGCGGGATCTTAGCGTTCTTC
TRBJ1-1 TRBV21-1 NA NA CASSKARGAGGGTEAFF TGTGCCAGCAGCAAAGCGCGGGGTGCAGGGGGCGGCACTGAAGCTTTCTTT
TRBJ1-1 TRBV5-1 NA TRBD1 CASSFQGGMSNTEAFF TGCGCCAGCAGCTTCCAAGGGGGCATGTCAAACACTGAAGCTTTCTTT
TRBJ2-3 TRBV7-9 NA TRBD1 CASSYGGQGVDTQYF TGTGCCAGCAGCTATGGGGGACAGGGTGTAGATACGCAGTATTTT
TRBJ2-3 TRBV11-3 NA TRBD2 CASSQGLAGDTDTQYF TGTGCCAGCAGCCAGGGACTAGCGGGAGACACAGATACGCAGTATTTT
TRBJ1-1 TRBV4-1 NA NA CASSHTHRSYTEAFF TGCGCCAGCAGCCATACCCACAGGAGCTACACTGAAGCTTTCTTT
TRBJ2-1 TRBV19 few TRBD2 CASSILAGEGNEQFF TGTGCCAGTAGTATTCTAGCGGGAGAGGGGAATGAGCAGTTCTTC
TRBJ2-7 TRBV6-6 NA NA CASSYSWAGENYEQYF TGTGCCAGCAGTTACTCTTGGGCTGGGGAGAATTACGAGCAGTACTTC
TRBJ2-1 TRBV7-9 NA TRBD2 CASSLLRAGVGEQFF TGTGCCAGCAGCTTACTGAGGGCGGGAGTGGGTGAGCAGTTCTTC
TRBJ1-5 TRBV7-8 NA TRBD1 CASSLDRGLRQPQHF TGTGCCAGCAGCTTAGACAGGGGGCTCAGACAGCCCCAGCATTTT
TRBJ2-1 TRBV5-8 NA TRBD2 CATRRGRASNEQFF TGTGCCACAAGACGGGGGAGGGCCTCCAATGAGCAGTTCTTC
TRBJ1-1 TRBV19 NA NA CASSIVGQMNTEAFF TGTGCCAGTAGTATAGTTGGACAGATGAACACTGAAGCTTTCTTT
TRBJ2-1 TRBV30 NA TRBD1 CAWSAHRGIYNEQFF TGTGCCTGGAGTGCACACAGGGGGATTTACAATGAGCAGTTCTTC
TRBJ2-1 TRBV2 NA NA CASSEVGLGSYNEQFF TGTGCCAGCAGTGAAGTGGGTCTAGGCTCCTACAATGAGCAGTTCTTC
TRBJ2-3 TRBV5-1 NA TRBD2 CASSYRATSGRAGGATDTQYF TGCGCCAGCAGCTACAGGGCGACTAGCGGGAGGGCCGGAGGGGCCACAGATACGCAGTATTTT
TRBJ1-3 TRBV19 NA NA CASYSQSSGNTIYF TGTGCCAGTTACAGTCAAAGCTCTGGAAACACCATATATTTT
TRBJ2-7 TRBV11-2 NA NA CASSLVLGPYYEQYF TGTGCCAGCAGCTTAGTTCTAGGCCCCTACTACGAGCAGTACTTC
TRBJ1-1 TRBV12-3/TRBV12-4 once TRBD1 CASSFGTGGEAFF TGTGCCAGCAGTTTCGGGACAGGGGGTGAAGCTTTCTTT
TRBJ1-4 TRBV7-9 once NA CASSLETSGTNEKLFF TGTGCCAGCAGCTTAGAGACGTCGGGAACTAATGAAAAACTGTTTTTT
TRBJ1-5 TRBV6-5 NA TRBD1 CASRDTGGSDQPQHF TGTGCCAGCAGAGACACAGGGGGCAGTGATCAGCCCCAGCATTTT
TRBJ2-1 TRBV7-9 NA TRBD2 CASSSRLAGPSYNEQFF TGTGCCAGCAGCTCACGACTAGCGGGGCCCTCCTACAATGAGCAGTTCTTC
TRBJ1-1 TRBV4-1 NA NA CASGLQGVGGTEAFF TGCGCCAGCGGGTTACAGGGAGTGGGCGGCACTGAAGCTTTCTTT
TRBJ1-1 TRBV19 NA NA CASTGRYSEAFF TGTGCCAGTACAGGGCGTTACTCTGAAGCTTTCTTT
TRBJ2-7 TRBV27 NA NA CASSFGDSASYEQYF TGTGCCAGCAGTTTCGGAGACTCCGCCTCCTACGAGCAGTACTTC
TRBJ1-2 TRBV27 NA NA CASSPQGYGYTF TGTGCCAGCAGTCCCCAGGGCTATGGCTACACCTTC
TRBJ2-7 TRBV18 NA NA CASSLGAPSYEQYF TGTGCCAGCTCATTGGGGGCCCCATCCTACGAGCAGTACTTC
TRBJ1-6 TRBV2 NA NA CATRWGPNSPLHF TGTGCAACGCGGTGGGGGCCTAATTCACCCCTCCACTTT
TRBJ2-1 TRBV19 once TRBD2 CASSSQAGVINEQFF TGTGCCAGTAGTTCTCAAGCGGGAGTCATCAATGAGCAGTTCTTC
TRBJ2-1 TRBV20-1 NA NA CSATNNEQFF TGCAGTGCTACCAACAATGAGCAGTTCTTC
TRBJ2-2 TRBV15 NA NA CATSRGGGGELFF TGTGCCACCAGCAGAGGAGGAGGCGGGGAGCTGTTTTTT
TRBJ1-2 TRBV7-6 NA TRBD1 CASSIRDRDPYGYTF TGTGCCAGCAGCATTCGGGACAGGGACCCCTATGGCTACACCTTC